Detailed here is one T cell receptor beta chain. Its antigen is as yet unknown. Specified treatment: approximately 9-day PBMC culture with coronavirus spike peptide pools or control peptides (ViraFEST assay). This sample is drawn from a study of vaccination and CD4 T cells after COVID-19. The Oncomine TCR Beta short-read assay generated sequence data from the DNA of cultured CD4+ T cells. TCRdb passed the PCR reads through MiXCR, listing each CDR3 protein once. This table has about 9,700 distinct CDR3 sequences, approximately 48% appearing once. Sequences were obtained from CD4+ T cells from blood, cultured in vitro. This receptor was identified in a human donor who had recovered from COVID-19.

CDR3 bases: TGTGCCAGCAGTGACGGACAGAGCACAGATACGCAGTATTTT. This encodes CASSDGQSTDTQYF. This chain uses TRBV6-4 with TRBJ2-3, with D maybe TRBD1 (6 bases). The V end was cut by 2 bases, the J end by 0 bases, with 6 bases between. The CDR3 sequence is 14 residues long. Germline V lookup: CDR1 MRHNA, CDR2 SNTAGT.